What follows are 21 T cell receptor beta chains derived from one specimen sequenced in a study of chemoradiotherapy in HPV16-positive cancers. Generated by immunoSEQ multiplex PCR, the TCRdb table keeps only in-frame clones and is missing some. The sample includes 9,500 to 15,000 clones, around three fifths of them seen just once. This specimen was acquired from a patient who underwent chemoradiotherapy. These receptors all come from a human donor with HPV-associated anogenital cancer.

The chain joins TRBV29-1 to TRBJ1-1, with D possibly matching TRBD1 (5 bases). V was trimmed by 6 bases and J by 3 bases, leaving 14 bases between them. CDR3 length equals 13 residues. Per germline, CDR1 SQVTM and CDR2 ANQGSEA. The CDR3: CSVAKGTHTEAFF. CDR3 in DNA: TGCAGCGTCGCAAAGGGGACCCACACTGAAGCTTTCTTT.

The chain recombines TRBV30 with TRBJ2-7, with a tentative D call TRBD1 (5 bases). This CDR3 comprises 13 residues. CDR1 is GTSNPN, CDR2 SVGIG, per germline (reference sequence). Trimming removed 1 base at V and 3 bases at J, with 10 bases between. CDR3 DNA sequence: TGTGCCTGGAGTGCCAGGGCCAACTACGAGCAGTACTTC. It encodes CAWSARANYEQYF. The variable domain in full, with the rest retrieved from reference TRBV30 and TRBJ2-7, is SQTIHQWPATLVQPVGSPLSLECTVEGTSNPNLYWYRQAAGRGLQLLFYSVGIGQISSEVPQNLSASRPQDRQFILSSKKLLLSDSGFYLCAWSARANYEQYFGPGTRLTVT.

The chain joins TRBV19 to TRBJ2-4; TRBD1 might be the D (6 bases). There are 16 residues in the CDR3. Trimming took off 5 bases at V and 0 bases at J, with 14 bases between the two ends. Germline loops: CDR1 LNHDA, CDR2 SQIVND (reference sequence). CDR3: CASSATGHEAKNIQYF. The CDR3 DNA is TGTGCCAGTAGTGCCACAGGGCATGAAGCCAAAAACATTCAGTACTTC.

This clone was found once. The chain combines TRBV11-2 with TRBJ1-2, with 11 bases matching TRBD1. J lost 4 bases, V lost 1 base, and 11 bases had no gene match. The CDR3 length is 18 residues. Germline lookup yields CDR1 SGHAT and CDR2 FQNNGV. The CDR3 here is CASSLAGQGALGAYGYTF. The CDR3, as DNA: TGTGCCAGCAGCTTAGCCGGACAGGGGGCGCTTGGTGCCTATGGCTACACCTTC.

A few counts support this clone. The CDR3 nucleotides are TGTGCCAGCAGCTTAGAGGCAGGGGTGGGCGAGCAGTACTTC. Translating gives CASSLEAGVGEQYF. This rearrangement joins TRBV11-2 to TRBJ2-7, with D possibly being TRBD1 (6 bases). V was cut by 0 bases and J by 6 bases, with 12 bases left in between. The CDR3 has 14 amino acids. The V gene's germline CDR1 is SGHAT and CDR2 FQNNGV.

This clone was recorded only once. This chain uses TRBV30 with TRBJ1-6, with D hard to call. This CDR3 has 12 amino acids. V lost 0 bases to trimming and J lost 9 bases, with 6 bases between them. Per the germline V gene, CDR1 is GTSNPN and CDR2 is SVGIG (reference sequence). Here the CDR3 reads CAWSVGRSPLHF. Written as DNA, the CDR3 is TGTGCCTGGAGTGTAGGGCGTTCACCCCTCCACTTT.

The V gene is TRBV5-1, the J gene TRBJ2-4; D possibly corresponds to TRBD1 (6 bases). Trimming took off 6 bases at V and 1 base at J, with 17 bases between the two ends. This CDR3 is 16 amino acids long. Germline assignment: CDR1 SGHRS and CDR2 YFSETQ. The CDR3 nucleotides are TGCGCCAGCAAGAGGGGGATACCCGGGGCCAAAAACATTCAGTACTTC. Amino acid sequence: CASKRGIPGAKNIQYF.

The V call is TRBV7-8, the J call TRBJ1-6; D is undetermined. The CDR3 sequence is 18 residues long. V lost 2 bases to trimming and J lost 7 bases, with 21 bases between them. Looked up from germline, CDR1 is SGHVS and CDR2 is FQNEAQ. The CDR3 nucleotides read TGTGCCAGCAGCTTAAATTTCCCGCGGCCTGATCGGAATTCACCCCTCCACTTT. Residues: CASSLNFPRPDRNSPLHF.

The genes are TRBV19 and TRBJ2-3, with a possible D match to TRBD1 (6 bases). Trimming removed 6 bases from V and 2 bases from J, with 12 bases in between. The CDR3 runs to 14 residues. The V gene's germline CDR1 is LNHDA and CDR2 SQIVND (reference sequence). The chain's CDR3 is CASRTGYDTDTQYF. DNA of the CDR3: TGTGCCAGTAGAACAGGGTACGACACAGATACGCAGTATTTT.

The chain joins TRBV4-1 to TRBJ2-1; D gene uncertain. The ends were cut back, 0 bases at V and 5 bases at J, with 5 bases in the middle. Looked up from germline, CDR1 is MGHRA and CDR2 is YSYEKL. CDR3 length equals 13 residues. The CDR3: CASSQEADNEQFF. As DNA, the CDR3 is TGCGCCAGCAGCCAAGAGGCTGACAATGAGCAGTTCTTC.

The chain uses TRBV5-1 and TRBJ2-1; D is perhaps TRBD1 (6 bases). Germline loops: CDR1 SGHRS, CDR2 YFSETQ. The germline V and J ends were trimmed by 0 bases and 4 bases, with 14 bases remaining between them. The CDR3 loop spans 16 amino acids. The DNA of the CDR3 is TGCGCCAGCAGCTTGGATGGGACACTCCCTTACAATGAGCAGTTCTTC. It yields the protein CASSLDGTLPYNEQFF.

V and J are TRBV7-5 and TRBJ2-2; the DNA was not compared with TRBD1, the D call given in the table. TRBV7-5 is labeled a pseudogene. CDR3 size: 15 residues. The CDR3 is CVRSLGAGQTGELFF. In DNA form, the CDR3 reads TGTGTCAGAAGCTTAGGGGCAGGGCAAACCGGGGAGCTGTTTTTT.

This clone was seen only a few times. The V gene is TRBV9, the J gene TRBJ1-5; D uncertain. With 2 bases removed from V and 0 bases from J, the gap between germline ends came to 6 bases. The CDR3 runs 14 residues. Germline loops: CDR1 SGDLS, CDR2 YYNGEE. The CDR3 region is CASSVTDSNQPQHF. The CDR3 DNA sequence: TGTGCCAGCAGCGTGACGGATAGCAATCAGCCCCAGCATTTT.

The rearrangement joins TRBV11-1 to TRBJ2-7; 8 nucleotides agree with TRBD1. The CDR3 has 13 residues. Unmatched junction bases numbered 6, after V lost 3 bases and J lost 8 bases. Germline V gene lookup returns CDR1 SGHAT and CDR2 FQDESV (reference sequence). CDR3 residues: CASSLQGALQQYF. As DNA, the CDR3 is TGTGCCAGCAGCTTGCAGGGGGCGCTTCAGCAGTACTTC.

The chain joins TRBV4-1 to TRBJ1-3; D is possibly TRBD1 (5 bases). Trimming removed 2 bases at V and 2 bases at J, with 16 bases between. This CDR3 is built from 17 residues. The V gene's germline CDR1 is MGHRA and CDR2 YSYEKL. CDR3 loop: CASSQIGTHHPGNTIYF. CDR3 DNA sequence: TGCGCCAGCAGCCAAATTGGGACGCACCATCCTGGAAACACCATATATTTT.

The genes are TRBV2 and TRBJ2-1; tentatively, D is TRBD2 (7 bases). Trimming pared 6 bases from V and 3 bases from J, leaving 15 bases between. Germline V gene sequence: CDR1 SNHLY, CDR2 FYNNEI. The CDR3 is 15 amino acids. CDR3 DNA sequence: TGTGCCAGCAGGCCCGGGGGGCGATTCTACAATGAGCAGTTCTTC. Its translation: CASRPGGRFYNEQFF. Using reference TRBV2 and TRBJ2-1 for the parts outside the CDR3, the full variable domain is EPEVTQTPSHQVTQMGQEVILRCVPISNHLYFYWYRQILGQKVEFLVSFYNNEISEKSEIFDDQFSVERPDGSNFTLKIRSTKLEDSAMYFCASRPGGRFYNEQFFGPGTRLTVL.

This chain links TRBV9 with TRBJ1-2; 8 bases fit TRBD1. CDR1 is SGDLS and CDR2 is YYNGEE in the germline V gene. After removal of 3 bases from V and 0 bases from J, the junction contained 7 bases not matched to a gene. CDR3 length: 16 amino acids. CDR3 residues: CASSATGGKTNYGYTF. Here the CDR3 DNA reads TGTGCCAGCAGCGCAACAGGGGGAAAGACTAACTATGGCTACACCTTC. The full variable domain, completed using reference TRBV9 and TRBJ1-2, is DSGVTQTPKHLITATGQRVTLRCSPRSGDLSVYWYQQSLDQGLQFLIQYYNGEERAKGNILERFSAQQFPDLHSELNLSSLELGDSALYFCASSATGGKTNYGYTFGSGTRLTVV.

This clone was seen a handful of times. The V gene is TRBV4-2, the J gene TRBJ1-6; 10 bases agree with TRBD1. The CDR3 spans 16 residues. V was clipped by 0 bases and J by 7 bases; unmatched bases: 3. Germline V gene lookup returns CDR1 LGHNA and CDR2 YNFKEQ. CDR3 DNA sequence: TGTGCCAGCAGCCAAGATCGGACAGGGGGGAATTCACCCCTCCACTTT. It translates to CASSQDRTGGNSPLHF.

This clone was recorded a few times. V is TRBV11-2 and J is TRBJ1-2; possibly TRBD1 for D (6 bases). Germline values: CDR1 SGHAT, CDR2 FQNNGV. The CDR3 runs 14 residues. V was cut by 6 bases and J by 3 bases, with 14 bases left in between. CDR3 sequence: CASREQGTYYGYTF. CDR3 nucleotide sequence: TGTGCCAGCAGGGAGCAGGGGACTTACTATGGCTACACCTTC.

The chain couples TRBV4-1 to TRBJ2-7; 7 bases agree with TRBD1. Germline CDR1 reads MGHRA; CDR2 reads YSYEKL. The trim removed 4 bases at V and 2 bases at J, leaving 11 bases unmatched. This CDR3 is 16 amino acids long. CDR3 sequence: CASSPPRSTGAYEQYF. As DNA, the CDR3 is TGCGCCAGCAGCCCACCTCGGTCTACAGGGGCCTACGAGCAGTACTTC.

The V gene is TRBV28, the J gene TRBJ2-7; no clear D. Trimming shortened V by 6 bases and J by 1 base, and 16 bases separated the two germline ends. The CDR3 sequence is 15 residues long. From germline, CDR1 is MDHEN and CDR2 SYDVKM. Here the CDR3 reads CASSKTSLGSYEQYF. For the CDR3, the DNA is TGTGCCAGCAGCAAGACATCTTTAGGTTCCTACGAGCAGTACTTC. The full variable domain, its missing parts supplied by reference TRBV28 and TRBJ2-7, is DVKVTQSSRYLVKRTGEKVFLECVQDMDHENMFWYRQDPGLGLRLIYFSYDVKMKEKGDIPEGYSVSREKKERFSLILESASTNQTSMYLCASSKTSLGSYEQYFGPGTRLTVT.